The 22 T cell receptor beta chains listed next were all sequenced from one sample in a study of T cells in localized non-small cell lung cancer (dated by TCRdb to between 2020 and 2021). Libraries were made using the immunoSEQ multiplex PCR assay. As stored in TCRdb, this immuneACCESS dataset retains in-frame rearrangements with V and J assigned. A fraction of the clones does not appear; measured against another copy, unresolved V genes explain less than half of the discrepancy, and the remainder lacks a known reason. This sample is represented by 20,000 to 25,000 clones; about nine tenths of them were singletons. The ten largest clones capture 12% of the sample. The sequencing used PBMCs, collected before any cancer treatment. The receptors originated from a man aged 40 to 70 with stage II squamous cell lung carcinoma.

The rearrangement uses TRBV6-1 and TRBJ2-7, with no clear D. The CDR3 is made up of 13 amino acids. V lost 11 bases and J 1 base, leaving 15 bases between the germline ends. Germline assignment: CDR1 MNHNS and CDR2 SASEGT. This CDR3 reads CAGGLEKSYEQYF. DNA of the CDR3: TGTGCCGGCGGCCTGGAGAAATCCTACGAGCAGTACTTC.

V and J are TRBV30 and TRBJ2-7; D possibly matches TRBD1 or TRBD2 (5 bases each). The CDR3 runs 15 residues. Between the trimmed V and J ends, which lost 2 bases and 0 bases, there was a span of 14 bases. Germline V gene data show CDR1 as GTSNPN and CDR2 as SVGIG (reference sequence). The CDR3 loop is CAWSTIGTFSYEQYF. For the CDR3, the DNA is TGTGCCTGGAGTACTATAGGGACGTTCTCCTACGAGCAGTACTTC.

V gene TRBV30 combines with J gene TRBJ2-1; 12 bases match TRBD2. Germline V gene sequence: CDR1 GTSNPN, CDR2 SVGIG (reference sequence). This CDR3 contains 16 residues. J gave up 4 bases and V 3 bases, and 7 bases lay outside the gene matches. The CDR3 protein is CAWRPFLAGGYNEQFF. The CDR3 nucleotides read TGTGCCTGGAGACCCTTTCTAGCGGGGGGGTACAATGAGCAGTTCTTC.

This chain links TRBV15 with TRBJ2-1, with 9 bases lining up with TRBD2. CDR1 and CDR2 (germline): LNHNV, YYDKDF (reference sequence). The CDR3 runs 15 residues. J lost 3 bases, V lost 0 bases, and 0 bases had no gene match. As DNA, the CDR3 is TGTGCCACCAGCAGAGATAGCGGGGGCTACAATGAGCAGTTCTTC. Residues: CATSRDSGGYNEQFF.

This clone was observed a handful of times. CDR3 DNA sequence: TGTGCCAGCGCCATCGCCCAGGCCCCAAAGACCCAGTACTTC. Translation: CASAIAQAPKTQYF. The rearrangement links TRBV28 to TRBJ2-5; no clear D. Trimming pared 8 bases from V and 6 bases from J, leaving 19 bases between. In germline, CDR1 is MDHEN, CDR2 SYDVKM. CDR3 length: 14 amino acids. Using reference TRBV28 and TRBJ2-5 for the parts outside the CDR3, the full variable domain is DVKVTQSSRYLVKRTGEKVFLECVQDMDHENMFWYRQDPGLGLRLIYFSYDVKMKEKGDIPEGYSVSREKKERFSLILESASTNQTSMYLCASAIAQAPKTQYFGPGTRLLVL.

The chain carries TRBV4-2 and TRBJ2-4; D is undetermined. The CDR3 is 15 amino acids. V was clipped by 0 bases and J by 4 bases, with 10 bases between them. The germline V gene encodes CDR1 LGHNA and CDR2 YNFKEQ. The CDR3: CASSQDVPSKNIQYF. In nucleotides, the CDR3 is TGTGCCAGCAGCCAAGACGTGCCTAGTAAAAACATTCAGTACTTC.

The J gene is TRBJ1-1, the V gene TRBV6-5; D might be TRBD1 (5 bases). The CDR3 consists of 14 residues. V lost 4 bases, J lost 1 base, and 10 bases lay in between. CDR1 is MNHEY and CDR2 is SVGAGI in the germline V gene. The CDR3 DNA is TGTGCCAGCAGTTCTAGAAGGGGGAACACTGAAGCTTTCTTT. It is translated as CASSSRRGNTEAFF.

A few counts support this clone. The V and J genes are TRBV4-1 and TRBJ1-5; no firm D call. This CDR3 is 15 amino acids long. The V end was cut by 4 bases, the J end by 5 bases, with 15 bases between. Looked up from germline, CDR1 is MGHRA and CDR2 is YSYEKL. The CDR3 here is CASSLSTQDHQPQHF. CDR3 coding DNA: TGCGCCAGCAGCCTTTCCACCCAGGACCATCAGCCCCAGCATTTT.

J is TRBJ2-2 and V is TRBV6-6; D might be TRBD1 or TRBD2, each matching 5 bases. V was pared by 6 bases and J by 0 bases, with 14 bases between. The CDR3 spans 16 residues. Germline loops: CDR1 MNHNY, CDR2 SVGAGI (reference sequence). The CDR3 region is CASRFPGRPNTGELFF. The CDR3 region has the DNA TGTGCCAGCAGATTTCCGGGACGACCGAACACCGGGGAGCTGTTTTTT.

V and J are TRBV5-1 and TRBJ2-5; D ambiguous. Germline loops: CDR1 SGHRS, CDR2 YFSETQ. This CDR3 is 14 amino acids long. The germline V and J ends were trimmed by 7 bases and 1 base, with 14 bases remaining between them. CDR3 coding DNA: TGCGCCAGCGGTGCCTACGGCCTCCAAGAGACCCAGTACTTC. As protein: CASGAYGLQETQYF.

The sample holds one count of this clone. The rearrangement links TRBV28 to TRBJ2-7, with D possibly being TRBD2 (6 bases). The CDR3 spans 14 residues. The germline gives CDR1 MDHEN, CDR2 SYDVKM. Deletions cut 3 bases from V and 4 bases from J, with 13 bases between. CDR3 amino acids: CASSFPGDWYEQYF. The CDR3 region has the DNA TGTGCCAGCAGTTTTCCGGGGGACTGGTACGAGCAGTACTTC.

J is TRBJ2-3 and V is TRBV5-1, with TRBD2 identical over 12 bases. V shed 3 bases, J shed 3 bases, and the junction held 14 bases outside the gene matches. Germline V gene sequence: CDR1 SGHRS, CDR2 YFSETQ. CDR3 length: 19 amino acids. The CDR3 coding sequence is TGCGCCAGCAGCTCCGGACTAGCGGGATTATCAGGGGTAACAGATACGCAGTATTTT. Translation: CASSSGLAGLSGVTDTQYF.

The rearrangement uses TRBV18 and TRBJ1-2; 7 nucleotides align to TRBD1. The CDR3 sequence is 19 residues long. Germline values: CDR1 KGHSH, CDR2 LQKENI. Unmatched junction bases numbered 18, after V lost 2 bases and J lost 3 bases. The CDR3 spells CASSPKGAGGTGTYYGYTF. CDR3 nucleotides: TGTGCCAGCTCACCAAAGGGGGCCGGAGGGACGGGAACGTACTATGGCTACACCTTC.

This rearrangement joins TRBV7-2 to TRBJ2-3; 11 bases match TRBD2. The length of the CDR3 is 17 residues. Unmatched junction bases numbered 12, after V lost 4 bases and J lost 6 bases. CDR1 is SGHTA, CDR2 FQGNSA, per germline. The CDR3 DNA sequence: TGTGCCAGCAGCTCCTTCGGACTAGCGGGTGTCTTCGATACGCAGTATTTT. It translates to CASSSFGLAGVFDTQYF. Looking up the rest from reference TRBV7-2 and TRBJ2-3 gives the full variable domain: GAGVSQSPSNKVTEKGKDVELRCDPISGHTALYWYRQSLGQGLEFLIYFQGNSAPDKSGLPSDRFSAERTGGSVSTLTIQRTQQEDSAVYLCASSSFGLAGVFDTQYFGPGTRLTVL.

The chain uses TRBV30 and TRBJ2-1, with 8 bases aligning to TRBD2. Looked up from germline, CDR1 is GTSNPN and CDR2 is SVGIG (reference sequence). V shed 1 base, J shed 4 bases, and the junction held 12 bases outside the gene matches. The CDR3 totals 17 residues. The CDR3 DNA reads as TGTGCCTGGAGTGGGGGGACGGGAGGACTAGCTTACAATGAGCAGTTCTTC. This gives the protein CAWSGGTGGLAYNEQFF.

This clone was observed a single time. The CDR3 nucleotides are TGTGCCAGCAGCTTGGAAACGGGCTCCTACAATGAGCAGTTCTTC. This encodes CASSLETGSYNEQFF. The chain recombines TRBV7-2 with TRBJ2-1; D is uncertain. The CDR3 spans 15 residues. Germline values: CDR1 SGHTA, CDR2 FQGNSA. Trimming shortened V by 3 bases and J by 0 bases, and 9 bases separated the two germline ends.

V and J are TRBV7-9 and TRBJ1-5, with no clear D. This CDR3 is built from 12 residues. The V end was cut by 2 bases, the J end by 5 bases, with 4 bases between. Germline V gene sequence: CDR1 SEHNR, CDR2 FQNEAQ (reference sequence). In DNA, the CDR3 is TGTGCCAGCAGCTTAAGGGATCAGCCCCAGCATTTT. Translation gives CASSLRDQPQHF. Together with reference TRBV7-9 and TRBJ1-5, the CDR3 gives the full variable domain: DTGVSQNPRHKITKRGQNVTFRCDPISEHNRLYWYRQTLGQGPEFLTYFQNEAQLEKSRLLSDRFSAERPKGSFSTLEIQRTEQGDSAMYLCASSLRDQPQHFGDGTRLSIL.

The chain joins TRBV6-1 to TRBJ2-5; D might be TRBD1 (5 bases). The CDR3 contains 15 residues. V lost 6 bases, J lost 5 bases, and 19 bases lay in between. Germline V gene data show CDR1 as MNHNS and CDR2 as SASEGT. The CDR3 reads CASRALMAGSETQYF. In DNA, the CDR3 is TGTGCCAGCAGAGCTCTAATGGCAGGGTCTGAGACCCAGTACTTC.

This chain links TRBV27 with TRBJ2-2; unclear D gene. V shed 8 bases and J shed 0 bases, with 7 bases lying between them. The CDR3 is 13 amino acids. Germline-derived CDR1 and CDR2 are MNHEY and SMNVEV (reference sequence). Written as DNA, the CDR3 is TGTGCCAGCCGAGGCCCGAACACCGGGGAGCTGTTTTTT. Its protein product is CASRGPNTGELFF.

The chain carries TRBV19 and TRBJ1-4, with no clear D. V gave up 1 base and J gave up 5 bases, with 11 bases separating them. Germline V lookup: CDR1 LNHDA, CDR2 SQIVND (reference sequence). This CDR3 has 15 amino acids. CDR3 in amino acids: CASSIGEIGNEKLFF. The CDR3 bases are TGTGCCAGTAGTATAGGTGAGATAGGGAATGAAAAACTGTTTTTT.

This clone has more than one count but fewer than ten. This rearrangement joins TRBV4-1 to TRBJ2-2; D may be TRBD2 (7 bases). The CDR3 extends over 17 amino acids. V lost 0 bases, J lost 6 bases, and 17 bases lay in between. Per germline, CDR1 MGHRA and CDR2 YSYEKL. In DNA form, the CDR3 reads TGCGCCAGCAGCCAAGATAAGGCGGGGGCCCAGGCCGGGGAGCTGTTTTTT. Translation: CASSQDKAGAQAGELFF.

This clone was counted once. This chain connects TRBV28 to TRBJ2-3; 9 bases align to TRBD1. J gave up 4 bases and V 7 bases, and 6 bases lay outside the gene matches. Germline CDR1 MDHEN, CDR2 SYDVKM. The CDR3 is 14 amino acids. CDR3 DNA sequence: TGTGCCAGCACTTCGACAGGGGGGCCAGATACGCAGTATTTT. This gives the protein CASTSTGGPDTQYF.